This T cell receptor (beta chain) was observed in a study of lymphopenia after photon versus proton radiotherapy. For this clone: The target antigen is unknown.

Using immunoSEQ multiplex PCR, the repertoire was profiled, and TCRdb retains in-frame clones only, with some absent. The sample has approximately 45,000 clones, 85% seen once. V was clipped by 1 base and J by 4 bases, with 1 base between them. The CDR3 extends over 11 amino acids. Germline assignment: CDR1 SGHTA and CDR2 FQGNSA. Study results and caveats: After the lymphocyte nadir, photon-treated repertoires showed oligoclonal expansion, especially of CD8+ Temra cells.

The TCR was taken from a man aged 35-49 years with gastric cancer. This specimen consisted of peripheral blood, obtained from a patient treated with photon-based radiotherapy. The genes are TRBV7-2 and TRBJ1-1; no clear D gene. DNA for the CDR3: TGTGCCAGCAGCTTAGGCACTGAAGCTTTCTTT. Protein product: CASSLGTEAFF.